Sequencing of this T cell receptor (beta chain) was carried out in a study of graft-versus-host responses after intestinal transplantation. Study overall: Each patient got anti-thymocyte globulin induction, then tacrolimus and steroids for two to four years. Study-level points and caveats: Association was observed between peak circulating GvH clone levels and early post-transplant HvG declines.

For this clone: The antigen remains unidentified.

The protocol was immunoSEQ multiplex PCR, while the TCRdb copy is restricted to in-frame clones and leaves out a portion. The sample contains over 40,000 clones, approximately 88% of which appear only once. Trimming removed 4 bases at V and 4 bases at J, with 15 bases between. The germline V gene has CDR1 SGHKS and CDR2 YYEKEE (reference sequence). This CDR3 contains 15 residues. The input for sequencing was unstimulated CD4+ T cells sorted from spleen or lymph node cells, taken before transplant. This chain connects TRBV5-5 to TRBJ1-3; D is perhaps TRBD1 (5 bases). The source is a human donor who was the organ donor for an intestinal transplant. The CDR3 sequence is CASSLIGGSGNTIYF. CDR3 coding DNA: TGTGCCAGCAGCCTAATCGGGGGGTCAGGAAACACCATATATTTT.